This T cell receptor (beta chain) stems from a study of shared clonotypes between healthy human individuals. Study-wide findings and caveats: Among four donors, 4.5% to 5.5% of naive CD4 clonotypes were found in common. The expectation was that sequencing depth would affect clonotype sharing among donors.

Points on this clone: Its antigen is still unknown.

Profiled with immunoSEQ multiplex PCR; TCRdb holds only in-frame clones, not every one. The repertoire holds 2 million to 2.5 million clones, with approximately 95% as singletons. V was shortened by 0 bases and J by 0 bases, with 12 bases between the two germline ends. Germline CDR1 is SQVTM and CDR2 is ANQGSEA. The CDR3 consists of 16 residues. The V and J genes are TRBV29-1 and TRBJ2-1, with D unresolved. The sample consisted of naive CD4+ T cells from PBMCs. The sample's subset: CD45RA+ positively selected. The TCR originated in a man between 18 and 29 years old in good health. Some clones in this sample may be carry-over from other donors' samples. The CDR3 sequence: CSVEDGVTSSYNEQFF. CDR3 DNA sequence: TGCAGCGTTGAAGATGGGGTGACCAGCTCCTACAATGAGCAGTTCTTC.